Presented here are 10 T cell receptor beta chains from one specimen sequenced in a study of cytomegalovirus exposure and HLA in healthy donors. This PCR relied on a set of 60 Vbeta primers and 13 Jbeta primers. Produced via immunoSEQ multiplex PCR; TCRdb's table is partial and in-frame only. Among about 150,000 clones, more than 8% were seen once, and the ten largest hold 1.8%. Sequencing was carried out using PBMCs. Receptor source: a man aged 45-60 years in good health and CMV-seronegative.

Only a few counts were recorded for this clone. The chain couples TRBV19 to TRBJ2-2; tentatively, D is TRBD1 (6 bases). Between the trimmed V and J ends, which lost 7 bases and 6 bases, there was a span of 12 bases. The germline V gene has CDR1 LNHDA and CDR2 SQIVND (reference sequence). The CDR3 is made up of 13 amino acids. Here the CDR3 reads CASTWGRSGELFF. The CDR3 DNA sequence: TGTGCCAGTACGTGGGGGCGGTCCGGGGAGCTGTTTTTT.

This clone appeared a few times. The V call is TRBV30, the J call TRBJ1-1; weak D call: TRBD1 (5 bases). Germline CDR1 reads GTSNPN; CDR2 reads SVGIG (reference sequence). V was clipped by 3 bases and J by 5 bases, with 16 bases between them. The CDR3 loop spans 14 amino acids. CDR3 sequence: CAWSAGTSRTEAFF. The CDR3 region has the DNA TGTGCCTGGAGCGCCGGGACTTCGAGAACTGAAGCTTTCTTT.

This clone was recorded a few times. V usage is TRBV13 and J usage is TRBJ2-7; 11 bases map to TRBD2. CDR3 length equals 15 residues. V dropped 5 bases and J dropped 4; count of bases not matched to a gene: 7. The germline gives CDR1 PRHDT, CDR2 FYEKMQ (reference sequence). CDR3 loop: CASSPLAGAGYEQYF. In DNA, the CDR3 is TGTGCCAGCAGCCCACTAGCGGGGGCTGGATACGAGCAGTACTTC.

This clone was seen a handful of times. The CDR3 DNA reads TGTGCAAGTCGCTTAGTGAACTTGAACACCGGGGAGCTGTTTTTT. Protein: CASRLVNLNTGELFF. V and J are TRBV12-2 and TRBJ2-2; the table names TRBD2, a call not compared with the DNA. TRBV12-2 is classified as a pseudogene. This CDR3 has 15 residues.

This clone was counted only a few times. The rearrangement joins TRBV28 to TRBJ2-7; TRBD2 is a possible D gene (6 bases). The V end was cut by 7 bases, the J end by 7 bases, with 26 bases between. The germline CDR1 and CDR2 sequences are MDHEN and SYDVKM. The length of the CDR3 is 16 residues. DNA of the CDR3: TGTGCCAGCACCCCTAAGGCGGGGCTGCCCTCGTTGGAGCAGTACTTC. Protein sequence: CASTPKAGLPSLEQYF. Supplemented by reference TRBV28 and TRBJ2-7, the full variable domain reads DVKVTQSSRYLVKRTGEKVFLECVQDMDHENMFWYRQDPGLGLRLIYFSYDVKMKEKGDIPEGYSVSREKKERFSLILESASTNQTSMYLCASTPKAGLPSLEQYFGPGTRLTVT.

A few counts support this clone. The rearrangement links TRBV5-6 to TRBJ1-2; D call uncertain. Deletions cut 2 bases from V and 0 bases from J, with 11 bases between. This CDR3 region has 15 residues. In germline, CDR1 is SGHDT, CDR2 YYEEEE. The DNA for the CDR3 is TGTGCCAGCAGCTTTGGCGGGGTTCCTAACTATGGCTACACCTTC. It codes for CASSFGGVPNYGYTF.

As concerns this clone: This is likely a read error, given that the CDR3 carries no conserved phenylalanine or tryptophan at its end. The V call is TRBV5-4, the J call TRBJ1-4, with 9 bases identical to TRBD1. V lost 5 bases and J lost 8; bases outside the gene matches: 10. CDR1 is SGHNT, CDR2 YYREEE, per germline (reference sequence). The CDR3 is 15 amino acids. The CDR3 protein is CASRPGTGRSEKLFV. CDR3 in DNA: TGTGCCAGCAGGCCTGGGACAGGGCGCTCGGAAAAACTGTTTGTT.

Comment on this clone: Other DNA sequences in the same sample also yield this CDR3. V is TRBV4-1 and J is TRBJ2-5; D may be TRBD1 (5 bases). V gave up 5 bases and J gave up 0 bases, with 10 bases separating them. This CDR3 comprises 14 residues. CDR1 and CDR2 (germline): MGHRA, YSYEKL. The chain's CDR3 is CASSRQGYQETQYF. Written as DNA, the CDR3 is TGCGCCAGCAGCAGGCAGGGATACCAAGAGACCCAGTACTTC.

The chain combines TRBV28 with TRBJ1-1, with D tentatively TRBD1 (6 bases). Germline V CDR1 and CDR2: MDHEN, SYDVKM. Trimming stripped 2 bases from V and 8 bases from J, with 18 bases between. The CDR3 runs to 15 residues. CDR3 sequence (DNA): TGTGCCAGCAGTTTAGGTAGCGGGGGCTTCTCGGAAGCTTTCTTT. It codes for CASSLGSGGFSEAFF.

Regarding this clone: As the CDR3 is not closed by the conserved phenylalanine or tryptophan, this likely results from a read error. The DNA is omitted, as the CDR3 cannot be located on it reliably, and the CDR3 follows TCRdb's listing. The chain couples TRBV30 to TRBJ1-4; the table calls TRBD1, which could not be checked here. A total of 18 residues make up the CDR3, ends included. Germline values: CDR1 GTSNPN, CDR2 SVGIG (reference sequence). CDR3 sequence: CAWSVRGQGFTTNEKMFL.